A selection of T cell receptor beta chains follows, all from one sample in a study of T-cell memory formation after mild COVID-19. One entry per CDR3 protein results from TCRdb running MiXCR on the 5' RACE reads. Of over 130,000 distinct CDR3 sequences listed, 14% are singletons. Material: PBMCs or a T cell subset sorted from them (not recorded which). All receptors come from an adult woman who had mild COVID-19 (a few samples of this study predate the infection). Cell type and time point are not known. Both conserved end residues are part of each CDR3. The order of the fields is D gene, J gene, clone size, V gene, CDR3 DNA, CDR3 protein. D genes are given only for firm matches. Clone size, where shown, is once, few, many, or a class for clones that have expanded.

NA TRBJ2-2 few TRBV6-2/TRBV6-3 TGTGCCAGCAGTCCCCCGAACACCGGGGAGCTGTTTTTT CASSPPNTGELFF
NA TRBJ2-7 NA TRBV9 TGTGCCAGCAGCGTAGTCACAGGGAGCGAGCAGTACTTC CASSVVTGSEQYF
TRBD1 TRBJ1-2 few TRBV4-1 TGCGCCAGCAGCCAACCAGGGGGCATTATTAATGGCTACACCTTC CASSQPGGIINGYTF
NA TRBJ1-6 NA TRBV29-1 TGCAGCGTTGAGGGCAATCTTTCACCCCTCCACTTT CSVEGNLSPLHF
NA TRBJ1-4 few TRBV12-3/TRBV12-4 TGTGCCAGCAGTGAGGACAGCCTTAATGAAAAACTGTTTTTT CASSEDSLNEKLFF
NA TRBJ1-1 NA TRBV2 TGTGCCAGCAGTGAGTCAGGGTTGGGGACTGAAGCTTTCTTT CASSESGLGTEAFF
NA TRBJ2-3 NA TRBV16 TGTGCCAGCAGCGACGATACCACAGATACGCAGTATTTT CASSDDTTDTQYF
NA TRBJ1-1 NA TRBV4-2 TGTGCCAGCAGCCAAGTGGAAAGGAAGAACACTGAAGCTTTCTTT CASSQVERKNTEAFF
NA TRBJ2-1 NA TRBV7-3 TGTGCCAGCAGCTTAACGTTGGGGGGCAATGAGCAGTTCTTC CASSLTLGGNEQFF
NA TRBJ2-3 few TRBV20-1 TGCAGTGCTAGAGATCGGGTCGGGGGAAGCACAGATACGCAGTATTTT CSARDRVGGSTDTQYF
TRBD1 TRBJ1-3 few TRBV4-2 TGTGCCAGCAGCCAGACCGACAGGGTTCGGGGAAACACCATATATTTT CASSQTDRVRGNTIYF
NA TRBJ2-7 NA TRBV7-2 TGTGCCAGCAGCTTAAGCAAGCAGTCCCCTGCCTACGAGCAGTACTTC CASSLSKQSPAYEQYF
TRBD1 TRBJ2-1 NA TRBV7-9 TGTGCCAGCAGCTCACAGGGGTGGGCCTACAATGAGCAGTTCTTC CASSSQGWAYNEQFF
NA TRBJ2-2 NA TRBV20-1 TGCAGTGCTAGAGATTGGGGTGGTGGTTCGGCCGGGGAGCTGTTTTTT CSARDWGGGSAGELFF
NA TRBJ2-7 few TRBV12-3/TRBV12-4 TGTGCCAGCAGTCGCCGGGACACTTTCTACGAGCAGTACTTC CASSRRDTFYEQYF
TRBD2 TRBJ2-7 few TRBV7-8 TGTGCCAGCAGCTTAGGTTCTAGCGGTATATCCTACGAGCAGTACTTC CASSLGSSGISYEQYF
TRBD2 TRBJ2-2 NA TRBV29-1 TGCAGCGTTGAACCCCCGGGACTAGCGGGGGTAACCGGGGAGCTGTTTTTT CSVEPPGLAGVTGELFF
NA TRBJ2-7 NA TRBV5-6 TGTGCCAGCAGCTCCCTAGTACCTACCTACGAGCAGTACTTC CASSSLVPTYEQYF
TRBD1 TRBJ1-2 few TRBV12-3/TRBV12-4 TGTGCCAGCAGTCCGTCAGGGGGTCCTGGTGGCTATGGCTACACCTTC CASSPSGGPGGYGYTF
NA TRBJ2-7 NA TRBV5-1 TGCGCCAGCAGCTTGGATGACAGGTGGCTGGGCGAGCAGTACTTC CASSLDDRWLGEQYF
TRBD1 TRBJ2-2 few TRBV12-3/TRBV12-4 TGTGCCAGCAGTTCCAGGACAGGCCCCGGGGAGCTGTTTTTT CASSSRTGPGELFF
TRBD1 TRBJ2-3 NA TRBV12-3/TRBV12-4 TGTGCCAGCAGGACAGGGCAAGAGACAGATACGCAGTATTTT CASRTGQETDTQYF
NA TRBJ1-1 few TRBV19 TGTGCCAGTACTCCCGACAGTAACGAAGCTTTCTTT CASTPDSNEAFF
NA TRBJ2-1 NA TRBV7-2 TGTGCCAGCAGCTTTCTAGCCTACAATGAGCAGTTCTTC CASSFLAYNEQFF
NA TRBJ2-6 few TRBV7-9 TGTGCCAGTTCCCCCTACGTCCGGAGCTCTGGGGCCAACGTCCTGACTTTC CASSPYVRSSGANVLTF
TRBD2 TRBJ2-3 few TRBV5-4 TGTGCCAGCAGCACGGGACTAGCGGGTAGCACAGATACGCAGTATTTT CASSTGLAGSTDTQYF
NA TRBJ2-1 many TRBV28 TGTGCCAGCGGCCCCCGAAGCACGAGCTCCTACAATGAGCAGTTCTTC CASGPRSTSSYNEQFF
NA TRBJ1-1 NA TRBV7-9 TGTGCCAGCGAAGCCAGTGGGAGCACTGAAGCTTTCTTT CASEASGSTEAFF
NA TRBJ2-7 medium-sized TRBV6-5 TGTGCCAGCAGTTACTCGGCGGACAGCTCCTACGAGCAGTACTTC CASSYSADSSYEQYF
NA TRBJ2-5 NA TRBV6-2/TRBV6-3 TGTGCCAGCAGCCCCGGTGGCGTATGGGAGACCCAGTACTTC CASSPGGVWETQYF
NA TRBJ2-1 few TRBV24-1 TGTGCCACCAGTGATTCCCTCCCGGAGGGGCACGGCTCCTACAATGAGCAGTTCTTC CATSDSLPEGHGSYNEQFF
TRBD2 TRBJ2-4 few TRBV5-6 TGTGCCAGCAGCTTGGGTGCGGGAGACCCAGCCAAAAACATTCAGTACTTC CASSLGAGDPAKNIQYF
TRBD2 TRBJ2-5 many TRBV3-1 TGTGCCAGCGAGACTAGCGGGAGGCAGGAGACCCAGTACTTC CASETSGRQETQYF
NA TRBJ2-7 many TRBV12-3/TRBV12-4 TGTGCCAGCAACACTGGGACCCAGATTTGGGAGCAGTACTTC CASNTGTQIWEQYF
NA TRBJ2-3 few TRBV6-5 TGTGCCAGCACGGGTAGCGTGACGGGCACAGATACGCAGTATTTT CASTGSVTGTDTQYF
NA TRBJ2-7 NA TRBV5-1 TGCGCCAGCAGTTTCGACAGCCCCTCCTACGAGCAGTACTTC CASSFDSPSYEQYF
NA TRBJ2-1 NA TRBV9 TGTGCCAGCAGCCCTTGGGTAGTCGGGGGGCATGAGCAGTTCTTC CASSPWVVGGHEQFF
TRBD1 TRBJ2-5 NA TRBV12-3/TRBV12-4 TGTGCCAGCAGGGACAGGGGGGAGACCCAGTACTTC CASRDRGETQYF
NA TRBJ1-5 few TRBV7-9 TGTGCCAGCAGCTTAGATGGCAGGGGCCGTAGCAATCAGCCCCAGCATTTT CASSLDGRGRSNQPQHF
NA TRBJ2-1 NA TRBV7-3 TGTGCCAGCAGCTTAAATGCTGGCTACAATGAGCAGTTCTTC CASSLNAGYNEQFF
TRBD2 TRBJ2-1 NA TRBV12-3/TRBV12-4 TGTGCCAGCAGTTTAGACAGCGGGACCTACAATGAGCAGTTCTTC CASSLDSGTYNEQFF
NA TRBJ2-2 NA TRBV7-9 TGTGCCAGCAGCCCTCAGTGGGCGGAGTGGCCCGCGAACACCGGGGAGCTGTTTTTT CASSPQWAEWPANTGELFF
TRBD1 TRBJ2-7 many TRBV29-1 TGCAGCGCCCTGACAGGGTTGGGCTCCTACGAGCAGTACTTC CSALTGLGSYEQYF
NA TRBJ2-7 NA TRBV20-1 TGCAGTGCTATAAACCAGATTTATGGCTCCTACGAGCAGTACTTC CSAINQIYGSYEQYF
TRBD2 TRBJ2-1 few TRBV27 TGTGCCAGCAGTTACCTCGGAGCGGGAGGCGGTGAGCAGTTCTTC CASSYLGAGGGEQFF
TRBD1 TRBJ1-5 NA TRBV10-3 TGTGCCATCAACGTGACAGGGGAGAGCAATCAGCCCCAGCATTTT CAINVTGESNQPQHF
NA TRBJ1-1 many TRBV4-3 TGCGCCAGCAGCCAAGATTACGGCTCCTCATGGGTCACTGAAGCTTTCTTT CASSQDYGSSWVTEAFF
TRBD2 TRBJ2-3 NA TRBV7-6 TGTGCCAGCAGCCTTCCTGTAGCGGGAGAGTTCACAGATACGCAGTATTTT CASSLPVAGEFTDTQYF
NA TRBJ1-1 NA TRBV4-3 TGCGCCAGCAGCCAAGGCACCGGGTCACTGAGCACTGAAGCTTTCTTT CASSQGTGSLSTEAFF